The 10 T cell receptor beta chains below were found in one sample sequenced in a study of control samples from healthy donors and cancer patients. Using immunoSEQ multiplex PCR, the repertoire was profiled, and TCRdb retains in-frame clones only, with some absent. The sample consists of 150,000 to 200,000 clones, 90% to 95% of them appearing once. The specimen sequenced was blood. The receptors shown here come from a woman in her sixties in good health.

The rearrangement links TRBV3-1 (or the pseudogene TRBV3-2) to TRBJ2-1; D is unclear. V lost 4 bases and J lost 3, with 1 base in between. The CDR3 is 11 residues long. Per the germline V gene, CDR1 is LGHDT and CDR2 is YNNKEL (reference sequence). The chain's CDR3 is CASSLYNEQFF. The CDR3 DNA reads TGTGCCAGCAGCCTCTACAATGAGCAGTTCTTC.

The chain combines TRBV2 with TRBJ1-4; a possible D gene is TRBD1 (5 bases). Germline CDR1 and CDR2: SNHLY and FYNNEI. Trimming took off 0 bases at V and 8 bases at J, with 10 bases between the two ends. The CDR3 consists of 14 residues. CDR3 protein: CASSEAGAGEKLFF. The CDR3 DNA follows: TGTGCCAGCAGTGAAGCTGGGGCAGGGGAAAAACTGTTTTTT.

Here the CDR3 reads CASSGDRGLETQYF. CDR3 in DNA: TGTGCCAGCAGTGGGGACAGGGGGCTTGAGACCCAGTACTTC. The rearrangement links TRBV2 to TRBJ2-5, with 12 positions matching TRBD1. Germline CDR1 reads SNHLY; CDR2 reads FYNNEI. J was trimmed by 5 bases and V by 4 bases; bases with no gene match: 2. CDR3 length: 14 residues.

The genes are TRBV4-2 and TRBJ2-5, with TRBD2 matching 10 bases. This CDR3 spans 19 amino acids. V trimming: 6 bases; J trimming: 5 bases; junction bases outside the gene matches: 21. Per germline, CDR1 LGHNA and CDR2 YNFKEQ. This CDR3 is CASRANPSASGGPGETQYF. In DNA form, the CDR3 reads TGTGCCAGCAGGGCCAATCCATCGGCTAGCGGGGGCCCCGGGGAGACCCAGTACTTC.

The CDR3 bases are TGTGCCAGCACCTCGACAGGAGCTAATGAAAAACTGTTTTTT. Translating it yields CASTSTGANEKLFF. This chain links TRBV5-4 with TRBJ1-4; D is possibly TRBD1 (6 bases). CDR1 is SGHNT and CDR2 is YYREEE in the germline V gene (reference sequence). V was shortened by 6 bases and J by 3 bases, with 12 bases between the two germline ends. The CDR3 covers 14 residues.

The gene calls are TRBV28 and TRBJ2-2, with TRBD1 identical over 7 bases. Germline V gene data show CDR1 as MDHEN and CDR2 as SYDVKM. The J segment lost 0 bases and the V segment lost 7 bases, leaving 2 bases of the junction unmatched. The CDR3 contains 14 residues. The CDR3 region is CASMGQTNTGELFF. As DNA, the CDR3 is TGTGCCAGCATGGGACAGACGAACACCGGGGAGCTGTTTTTT.

The J gene is TRBJ1-1, the V gene TRBV7-8, with D maybe TRBD1 (5 bases). With 3 bases removed from V and 11 bases from J, the gap between germline ends came to 10 bases. The germline gives CDR1 SGHVS, CDR2 FQNEAQ. There are 11 residues in the CDR3. The chain's CDR3 is CASSFRDVAFF. CDR3 nucleotides: TGTGCCAGCAGCTTCCGGGACGTGGCTTTCTTT.

The V call is TRBV7-2, the J call TRBJ2-4, with TRBD2 identical over 15 bases. CDR3 length equals 16 residues. Per germline, CDR1 SGHTA and CDR2 FQGNSA. Germline trimming cut 3 bases from V and 9 bases from J; bases unmatched to any gene: 6. The DNA of the CDR3 is TGTGCCAGCAGCTTCTTGGGACTAGCGGGGGGAGGCATTCAGTACTTC. It codes for CASSFLGLAGGGIQYF.

This sequence joins TRBV5-6 and TRBJ2-7, with 11 bases lining up with TRBD1. The ends lost 2 bases at V and 5 bases at J; junction bases unmatched: 3. The CDR3 extends over 14 amino acids. Germline CDR1 reads SGHDT; CDR2 reads YYEEEE. The CDR3 DNA follows: TGTGCCAGCAGCTTTGGGACAGGGGGTGACGAGCAGTACTTC. Its translation: CASSFGTGGDEQYF.

This clone was observed a single time. The gene calls are TRBV4-1 and TRBJ1-1, with 9 bases matching TRBD1. Germline assignment: CDR1 MGHRA and CDR2 YSYEKL. Losses at the gene ends were 0 bases for V and 6 bases for J; bases not matched to a gene: 8. The CDR3 has 16 residues. The CDR3 DNA reads as TGCGCCAGCAGCCAAGAATATGGGACAGGGTTCGCTGAAGCTTTCTTT. Encoded protein: CASSQEYGTGFAEAFF.